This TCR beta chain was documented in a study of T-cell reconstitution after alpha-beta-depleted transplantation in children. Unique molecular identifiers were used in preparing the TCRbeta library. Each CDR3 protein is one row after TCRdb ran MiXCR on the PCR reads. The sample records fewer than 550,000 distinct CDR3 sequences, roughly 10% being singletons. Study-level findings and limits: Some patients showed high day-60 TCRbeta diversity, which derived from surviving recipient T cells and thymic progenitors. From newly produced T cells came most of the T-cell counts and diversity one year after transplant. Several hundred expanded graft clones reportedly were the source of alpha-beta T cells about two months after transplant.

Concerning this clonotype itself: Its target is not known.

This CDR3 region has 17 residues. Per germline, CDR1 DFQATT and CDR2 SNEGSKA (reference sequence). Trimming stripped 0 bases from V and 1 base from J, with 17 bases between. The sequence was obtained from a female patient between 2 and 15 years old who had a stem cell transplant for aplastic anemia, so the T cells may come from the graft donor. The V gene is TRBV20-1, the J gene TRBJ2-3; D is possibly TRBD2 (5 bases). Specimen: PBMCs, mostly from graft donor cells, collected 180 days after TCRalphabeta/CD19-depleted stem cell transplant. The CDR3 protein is CSARDSVKLVGTDTQYF. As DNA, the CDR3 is TGCAGTGCTAGAGATTCGGTCAAACTAGTTGGCACAGATACGCAGTATTTT.